The T cell receptor beta chain under discussion was sequenced for a study of blood T cells in healthy people across ages (dated by TCRdb to between 2015 and 2016). At the level of the whole study: Template switching captured roughly one uniquely barcoded TCR beta cDNA molecule per two T cells in model experiments. The study measured age-related changes in TCR beta repertoire diversity using deep sequencing normalized with unique cDNA molecular identifiers. Four age groups were formed from the donors: young (average 16 years), middle-aged (around 40), aged (approximately 60) and long-lived (more than 75). Donors of different ages were randomly distributed across sequencing lanes to avoid experimental bias. For two donors (one aged 18 to 29 and one aged 80 or older), the study analyzed two additional independent replicas of 1 million unique cDNA reads from the same blood draw.

From its cysteine to its phenylalanine, the CDR3 spans 13 amino acids. CDR3 DNA only is kept here, 39 bases in frame from base 1. CDR1 is given as MDHEN and CDR2 as SYDVKM, both from the germline V gene. At the junction V is shortened by 6 bases and J by 5 bases, with 14 bases in between. Donors were under 40 systemically healthy Caucasian individuals from Russia aged roughly 6 to 100 years. Around 10 milliliters of peripheral blood were collected from each donor into EDTA-treated Vacutainer tubes. Ficoll-Paque density-gradient centrifugation was used to isolate PBMCs, with at least 6 million obtained per sample. Total RNA, at least 5 micrograms per sample, was extracted from PBMCs with Trizol reagent. The percentages of naive CD45RAhigh/CD27high T cells were determined by flow cytometry on a PBMC aliquot from every donor. The library was produced with 5' RACE. Sequencing relied on an Illumina HiSeq 2500. A second roughly 7 to 12 cycle PCR used a sample-barcoded 5' primer and a J-beta primer mix. Each TCR beta cDNA molecule received a unique molecular identifier from a template-switch 5' adaptor carrying 12 random nucleotides. Each sample yielded at least 2.5 million CDR3-containing paired-end reads. The Mint cDNA synthesis kit, primed by a TRBC-specific oligonucleotide, was used to synthesize first-strand cDNA from all RNA. Following uracil-DNA glycosylase treatment, a first 18-cycle PCR with universal primers M1SS and BC2_uni_R was performed on all cDNA. As for the authors' bioinformatics: For normalization, 1 million high-quality reads were randomly selected from each sample, with every read carrying a distinct molecular identifier. Reads sharing molecular identifiers were discarded rather than binned into consensus sequences. CDR3 identification, clonotype clustering and error correction used MiTCR with a Q25 quality threshold and the strictest error-elimination algorithm. Lower-bound total TCR beta diversity was estimated with a nonparametric unseen species model using Euler transformation. The raw public data were reprocessed by TCRdb itself: fastp quality trimming at Q25, MiXCR clonotype calling, in-frame beta chains only. Records with the same CDR3 protein are collapsed into one entry carrying the most frequent genes and DNA. It is TCRdb's table, rather than the study itself, that gives the V and J calls and clone size. Across this sample there are about 1.4 million distinct CDR3 sequences, with roughly 60% seen only once. 6.5% to 8.5% of the sample rests with the top ten.

A note on this clonotype: The antigen this receptor binds is unknown. No qualities accompany the bases; no much larger clone lies one base away.

Here is what the overall study found, with its caveats: Estimates of total diversity from one million sequenced T cells were regarded as lower bounds and underestimates. The long-lived group showed more naive CD4+ T cells, fewer expanded clones and increased TCR diversity than the aged group, suggesting age selection. As age increased, observed TCR beta diversity per million T cells dropped in a roughly linear way, and a significant reduction was already evident by age roughly 40. There was a strong correlation between observed TCR beta diversity and the percentage of naive T cells measured by flow cytometry. The CMV infection status of donors was not known, potentially confounding age-related changes in expanded clonotypes. Bulk unsorted PBMC profiling prevented conclusive comparison of naive and antigen-experienced compartments.

The sample consisted of blood. The TCR was taken from a man between 18 and 29 years old in good health. Recombination linked TRBV28 to TRBJ2-7; TRBD2 could be the D gene, as 6 bases match. The nucleotides read TGTGCCAGCAGGGTCTCGGGAGCCGACGAGCAGTACTTC. This translates into CASRVSGADEQYF.